Shown below are 25 T cell receptor beta chains from a single sample sequenced in a study of CD8+CD57+ T cells in acquired aplastic anemia. Investigators profiled TCR beta VDJ and CDR3 from genomic DNA template. Each CDR3 protein is one row after TCRdb ran MiXCR on the reads. This repertoire shows about 180,000 distinct CDR3 sequences, around half found once; its top ten account for 2.9%. The material sequenced was sorted CD4+, CD8+, or CD8+CD57+ T cells (not recorded which) from PBMCs. The receptors were gathered from a human donor in good health.

This chain links TRBV4-1 with TRBJ2-1, with 9 bases identical to TRBD2. The CDR3 extends over 14 amino acids. Germline V gives CDR1 MGHRA, CDR2 YSYEKL. The V segment lost 0 bases and the J segment 8 bases; nucleotides outside the gene matches: 2. CDR3 bases: TGCGCCAGCAGCCAAGAACTAGCGGGCTATGAGCAGTTCTTC. This translates into CASSQELAGYEQFF.

This clonotype was observed a few times. The CDR3 loop reads CASSEPRTSGEQFF. Written as DNA, the CDR3 is TGCGCCAGCAGTGAGCCGAGGACTAGCGGGGAGCAGTTCTTC. The chain has TRBV10-2 and TRBJ2-1; 11 nucleotides agree with TRBD2. The CDR3 sequence is 14 residues long. Germline V gene sequence: CDR1 WSHSY, CDR2 SAAADI. V trimming: 2 bases; J trimming: 10 bases; junction bases outside the gene matches: 4.

At least ten counts were recorded for this clonotype. V and J are TRBV15 and TRBJ1-5; unclear D gene. CDR3 length: 16 amino acids. Germline V CDR1 and CDR2: LNHNV, YYDKDF (reference sequence). V lost 0 bases and J 1 base, leaving 10 bases between the germline ends. The DNA of the CDR3 is TGTGCCACCAGCAGAGACCTTGCCGGAAGCAATCAGCCCCAGCATTTT. As protein: CATSRDLAGSNQPQHF.

The V call is TRBV11-2, the J call TRBJ2-3, with 8 bases matching TRBD2. Germline trimming cut 4 bases from V and 2 bases from J; bases unmatched to any gene: 11. This CDR3 has 17 residues. Germline values: CDR1 SGHAT, CDR2 FQNNGV. This CDR3 is CASSSLQRERNTDTQYF. The CDR3 DNA is TGTGCCAGCAGCTCCCTACAGCGGGAGCGCAACACAGATACGCAGTATTTT.

The chain couples TRBV27 to TRBJ2-3; D gene uncertain. V lost 3 bases and J lost 0, with 10 bases in between. CDR1 is MNHEY and CDR2 is SMNVEV in the germline V gene (reference sequence). CDR3 length: 15 amino acids. As DNA, the CDR3 is TGTGCCAGCAGTTTGGCAGGTGTTAGCACAGATACGCAGTATTTT. Its protein is CASSLAGVSTDTQYF.

This clonotype came up a few times. The rearrangement joins TRBV11-3 to TRBJ1-1; TRBD1 matches 7 bases. V gave up 0 bases and J gave up 5 bases; unmatched junction bases: 3. There are 14 residues in the CDR3. The germline gives CDR1 SGHNT, CDR2 YENEEA. The CDR3 is CASSLDRGATEAFF. The CDR3, as DNA: TGTGCCAGCAGCTTAGACAGGGGGGCGACTGAAGCTTTCTTT.

Many counts were recorded for this clonotype. The J gene is TRBJ1-4, the V gene TRBV6-1, with 7 bases identical to TRBD1. CDR1 is MNHNS, CDR2 SASEGT, per germline. The CDR3 covers 13 residues. V lost 6 bases, J lost 9 bases, and 7 bases stayed unmatched. This chain's CDR3 is CASRRTGDQKLFF. As DNA, the CDR3 is TGTGCCAGCAGACGAACAGGGGACCAAAAACTGTTTTTT.

This clonotype was detected ten times or more. This rearrangement joins TRBV9 to TRBJ2-2; 8 bases align to TRBD2. The length of the CDR3 is 17 residues. After removal of 4 bases from V and 8 bases from J, the junction contained 16 bases not matched to a gene. Germline V gene sequence: CDR1 SGDLS, CDR2 YYNGEE. In DNA, the CDR3 is TGTGCCAGCAGCTACTATAGCGGGACCCCTTCGAGAGGGGAGCTGTTTTTT. Its protein is CASSYYSGTPSRGELFF.

This chain connects TRBV11-3 to TRBJ1-6; D is ambiguous. This CDR3 is 15 amino acids long. V was shortened by 1 base and J by 5 bases, with 9 bases between the two germline ends. CDR1 is SGHNT, CDR2 YENEEA, per germline. This CDR3 is CASSLAQTNNSPLHF. DNA for the CDR3: TGTGCCAGCAGCTTAGCACAGACAAATAATTCACCCCTCCACTTT.

The rearrangement joins TRBV7-2 to TRBJ2-2, with D perhaps TRBD2 (6 bases). This CDR3 spans 13 amino acids. The germline gives CDR1 SGHTA, CDR2 FQGNSA. V was cut by 6 bases and J by 4 bases, with 9 bases left in between. The CDR3 DNA reads as TGTGCCAGCAGGCCGACTAGCACCGGGGAGCTGTTTTTT. As protein: CASRPTSTGELFF.

The chain uses TRBV28 and TRBJ2-7; TRBD2 matches 7 bases. V shed 3 bases, J shed 7 bases, and the junction held 6 bases outside the gene matches. Per the germline V gene, CDR1 is MDHEN and CDR2 is SYDVKM. The CDR3 has 13 residues. CDR3 residues: CASSLGRVEEQYF. DNA of the CDR3: TGTGCCAGCAGTTTGGGGAGGGTAGAAGAGCAGTACTTC.

The table lists this clonotype with many counts. This chain connects TRBV5-4 to TRBJ1-2, with 7 bases aligning to TRBD1. The trim removed 4 bases at V and 7 bases at J, leaving 10 bases unmatched. Germline lookup yields CDR1 SGHNT and CDR2 YYREEE (reference sequence). The CDR3 runs to 14 residues. The CDR3 bases are TGTGCCAGCAGCGTGCAAACAGGGGCTTCTGGCTACACCTTC. It codes for CASSVQTGASGYTF.

Turning to this clonotype: A read error may explain this, as a much larger clone is one base away. This CDR3 fails to terminate in the conserved phenylalanine or tryptophan, so it likely reflects a read error. The CDR3 DNA is TGCGCCAGCAGCCAACCGCGTGAGGGTAGCGGGAAAGGGAGGGAGCTGTTTCTT. Its protein is CASSQPREGSGKGRELFL. The genes are TRBV4-1 and TRBJ2-2, with TRBD2 matching over 8 bases. The CDR3 sequence is 18 residues long. Per the germline V gene, CDR1 is MGHRA and CDR2 is YSYEKL. J was trimmed by 9 bases and V by 2 bases; bases with no gene match: 17.

Notes on this clonotype: This clone may be a read error of a much larger clone one base away. The V and J genes are TRBV6-1 and TRBJ1-5, with D uncertain. The germline V gene encodes CDR1 MNHNS and CDR2 SASEGT. The CDR3 totals 15 residues. Trimming pared 11 bases from V and 11 bases from J, leaving 28 bases between. CDR3 bases: TGTGCCTGCACCACGGACGGAGGCCAAAGTCTGGCCCAGCATTTT. Its protein product is CACTTDGGQSLAQHF.

With respect to this clonotype: This may be a read error, as it is one base from a much larger clone. This chain uses TRBV12-3 or TRBV12-4 with TRBJ2-3; 7 bases agree with TRBD1. V shed 6 bases, J shed 6 bases, and the junction held 9 bases outside the gene matches. The CDR3 is 14 amino acids. The chain's CDR3 is CASSGIRDSDTQYF. The CDR3, as DNA: TGTGCCAGCAGCGGAATCCGGGACAGCGATACGCAGTATTTT.

This clonotype was seen many times. The CDR3, as DNA: TGTGCCAGCAGCCCCGGGACTAGCGGATACACAGATACGCAGTATTTT. This codes for CASSPGTSGYTDTQYF. The chain combines TRBV7-9 with TRBJ2-3, with 11 bases fitting TRBD2. Germline values: CDR1 SEHNR, CDR2 FQNEAQ (reference sequence). CDR3 length: 16 residues. V was pared by 5 bases and J by 2 bases, with 6 bases of the junction left unmatched. The variable domain in full, completed from reference TRBV7-9 and TRBJ2-3, reads DTGVSQNPRHKITKRGQNVTFRCDPISEHNRLYWYRQTLGQGPEFLTYFQNEAQLEKSRLLSDRFSAERPKGSFSTLEIQRTEQGDSAMYLCASSPGTSGYTDTQYFGPGTRLTVL.

This chain uses TRBV5-5 with TRBJ2-3; the D gene is possibly TRBD1 (5 bases). The germline V and J ends were trimmed by 4 bases and 11 bases, with 11 bases remaining between them. CDR3 length: 11 amino acids. The germline CDR1 and CDR2 sequences are SGHKS and YYEKEE (reference sequence). DNA for the CDR3: TGTGCCAGCAGCGTCAGACAGAGGCAGTATTTT. This translates into CASSVRQRQYF.

This clonotype was seen many times. The chain joins TRBV7-9 to TRBJ1-1; D gene unclear. With 5 bases removed from V and 0 bases from J, the gap between germline ends came to 19 bases. CDR1 is SEHNR and CDR2 is FQNEAQ in the germline V gene (reference sequence). This CDR3 contains 17 residues. The CDR3 loop is CASSDPIRRHMNTEAFF. The CDR3 DNA reads TGTGCCAGCAGCGACCCGATTCGGAGGCACATGAACACTGAAGCTTTCTTT.

The chain couples TRBV28 to TRBJ1-5, with a tentative D call TRBD1 (6 bases). Trimming stripped 5 bases from V and 7 bases from J, with 15 bases between. This CDR3 has 14 residues. In germline, CDR1 is MDHEN, CDR2 SYDVKM. The chain's CDR3 is CASSRRDTVQPQHF. The DNA for the CDR3 is TGTGCCAGCAGTCGCCGGGACACCGTCCAGCCCCAGCATTTT.

This clonotype was seen once. The chain combines TRBV7-3 with TRBJ2-5; either TRBD1 or TRBD2 may supply D (6 bases each). Germline assignment: CDR1 SGHTA and CDR2 FQGTGA. This CDR3 comprises 12 residues. The germline V and J ends were trimmed by 2 bases and 6 bases, with 7 bases remaining between them. The CDR3 spells CASSLGGQTQYF. CDR3 coding DNA: TGTGCCAGCAGCTTAGGGGGGCAGACCCAGTACTTC.

Concerning this clonotype itself: A much larger clone is a single base away; this may be a read error. CDR3 loop: CASSLGWDNEQYF. The CDR3 bases are TGTGCCAGCAGCTTAGGATGGGACAATGAGCAGTACTTC. The chain combines TRBV11-3 with TRBJ2-7, with a weak D call TRBD1 (6 bases). The CDR3 contains 13 residues. Germline CDR1 SGHNT, CDR2 YENEEA. The ends were cut back, 1 base at V and 7 bases at J, with 11 bases in the middle.

This clonotype turned up a few times. This may be a read error, as it is one base from a much larger clone. The rearrangement links TRBV12-3 or TRBV12-4 to TRBJ2-1; possible D gene TRBD2, 5 bases. This CDR3 is 11 amino acids long. The CDR3 DNA is TGTGCCAGCAGTAGAACTAGGGCGCAGTCCTTC. It translates to CASSRTRAQSF.

The gene calls are TRBV20-1 and TRBJ2-1, with 11 bases fitting TRBD2. In germline, CDR1 is DFQATT, CDR2 SNEGSKA (reference sequence). The CDR3 is 17 residues long. The CDR3 sequence is CHLSTSGTTKSYNEQFF. The CDR3 region has the DNA TGCCACCTCTCGACTAGCGGGACAACTAAATCCTACAATGAGCAGTTCTTC.

As for this clonotype: The conserved phenylalanine or tryptophan normally closing the CDR3 is absent here, so this likely arose from a read error. The rearrangement uses TRBV20-1 and TRBJ1-1, with 10 nucleotides matching TRBD1. Germline CDR1 reads DFQATT; CDR2 reads SNEGSKA (reference sequence). The CDR3 totals 14 residues. The ends lost 6 bases at V and 3 bases at J; junction bases unmatched: 7. This chain's CDR3 is CSARQGAQDTEAFC. DNA for the CDR3: TGCAGTGCCAGACAGGGGGCGCAGGACACTGAAGCTTTCTGT.

Many counts were recorded for this clonotype. The J gene is TRBJ2-1, the V gene TRBV7-2; 11 nucleotides align to TRBD2. The germline V gene encodes CDR1 SGHTA and CDR2 FQGNSA. V lost 6 bases, J lost 6 bases, and 10 bases stayed unmatched. The CDR3 totals 16 residues. CDR3 in amino acids: CASRQISGRAANEQFF. As DNA, the CDR3 is TGTGCCAGCAGACAGATTAGCGGGAGGGCGGCCAATGAGCAGTTCTTC.